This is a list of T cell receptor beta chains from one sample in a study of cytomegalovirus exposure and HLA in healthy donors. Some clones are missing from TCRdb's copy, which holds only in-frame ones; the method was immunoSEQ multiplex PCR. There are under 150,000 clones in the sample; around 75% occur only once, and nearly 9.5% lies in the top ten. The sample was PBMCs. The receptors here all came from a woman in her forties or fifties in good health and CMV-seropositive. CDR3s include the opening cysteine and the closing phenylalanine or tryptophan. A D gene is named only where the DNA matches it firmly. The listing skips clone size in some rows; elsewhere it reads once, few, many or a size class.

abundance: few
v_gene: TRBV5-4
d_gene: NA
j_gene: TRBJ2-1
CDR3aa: CASSLKRGFYNEQFF
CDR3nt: TGTGCCAGCAGCTTGAAACGGGGGTTCTACAATGAGCAGTTCTTC

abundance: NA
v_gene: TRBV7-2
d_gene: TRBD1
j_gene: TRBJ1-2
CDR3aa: CASSLARTGDGYTF
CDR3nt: TGTGCCAGCAGCTTAGCGCGGACAGGGGATGGCTACACCTTC

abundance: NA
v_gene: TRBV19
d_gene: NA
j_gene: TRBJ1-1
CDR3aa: CASSTHFGAAFF
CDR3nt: TGTGCCAGTAGTACACACTTTGGGGCTGCTTTCTTT

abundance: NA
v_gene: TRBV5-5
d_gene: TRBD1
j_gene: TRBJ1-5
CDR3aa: CASSLQGTGVNQPQHF
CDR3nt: TGTGCCAGCAGCTTGCAGGGGACAGGGGTCAATCAGCCCCAGCATTTT

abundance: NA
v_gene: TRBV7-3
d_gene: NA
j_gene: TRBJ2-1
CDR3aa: CASSFLGGEQFF
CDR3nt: TGTGCCAGCAGCTTCCTGGGCGGGGAGCAGTTCTTC

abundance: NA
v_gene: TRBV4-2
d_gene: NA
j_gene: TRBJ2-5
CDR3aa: CASSQGQGETQYF
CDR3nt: TGTGCCAGCAGCCAAGGGCAGGGGGAGACCCAGTACTTC

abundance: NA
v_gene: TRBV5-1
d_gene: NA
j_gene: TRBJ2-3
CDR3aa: CASTELSTDTQYF
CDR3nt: TGCGCCAGCACTGAACTTAGCACAGATACGCAGTATTTT

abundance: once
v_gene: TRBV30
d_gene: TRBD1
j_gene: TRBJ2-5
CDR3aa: CAWSATGVETQYF
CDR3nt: TGTGCCTGGAGTGCGACAGGGGTGGAGACCCAGTACTTC

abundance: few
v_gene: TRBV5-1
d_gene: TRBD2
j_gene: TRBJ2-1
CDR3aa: CASTVGTSAYNEQFF
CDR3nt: TGCGCCAGCACCGTTGGGACTAGCGCGTACAATGAGCAGTTCTTC

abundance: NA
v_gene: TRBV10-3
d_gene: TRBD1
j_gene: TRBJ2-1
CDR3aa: CASTRDRGLVEQFF
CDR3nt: TGTGCCAGTACTCGGGACAGGGGTTTAGTGGAGCAGTTCTTC

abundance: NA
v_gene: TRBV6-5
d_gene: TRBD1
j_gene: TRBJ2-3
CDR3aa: CASSHDRGRTDTQYF
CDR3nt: TGTGCCAGCAGTCACGACAGGGGGCGAACAGATACGCAGTATTTT

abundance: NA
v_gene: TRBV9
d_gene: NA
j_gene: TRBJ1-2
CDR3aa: CASSVAPSGDYGYTF
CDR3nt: TGTGCCAGCAGCGTAGCTCCGTCCGGAGACTATGGCTACACCTTC

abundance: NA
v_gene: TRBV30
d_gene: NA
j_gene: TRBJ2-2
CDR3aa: CAWTRTGTVGKLFF
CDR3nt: TGTGCCTGGACACGGACCGGGACTGTCGGGAAACTGTTTTTT

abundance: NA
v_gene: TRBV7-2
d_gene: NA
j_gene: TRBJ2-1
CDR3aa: CASSRGYVDEQFF
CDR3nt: TGTGCCAGCAGTCGGGGGTATGTCGATGAGCAGTTCTTC

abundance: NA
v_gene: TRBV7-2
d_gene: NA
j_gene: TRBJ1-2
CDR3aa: CASSLAGREGYGYTF
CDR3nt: TGTGCCAGCAGCTTAGCAGGCAGGGAGGGGTATGGCTACACCTTC

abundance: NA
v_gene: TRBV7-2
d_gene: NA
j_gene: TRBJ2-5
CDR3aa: CASSLRGGIGETQYF
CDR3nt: TGTGCCAGCAGCTTAAGGGGGGGGATAGGGGAGACCCAGTACTTC

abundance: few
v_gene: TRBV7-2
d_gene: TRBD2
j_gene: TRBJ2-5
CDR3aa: CASSLGLAGVMETQYF
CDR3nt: TGTGCCAGCAGCTTAGGACTAGCGGGAGTGATGGAGACCCAGTACTTC

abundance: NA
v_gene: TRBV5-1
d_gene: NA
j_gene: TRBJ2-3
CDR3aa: CASSSPSQTATDTQYF
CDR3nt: TGCGCCAGCAGCTCCCCTAGCCAGACCGCCACAGATACGCAGTATTTT

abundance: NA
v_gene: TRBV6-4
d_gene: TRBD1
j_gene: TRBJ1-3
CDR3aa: CASSDSRGQGTGNTIYF
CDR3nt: TGTGCCAGCAGTGACTCAAGGGGACAGGGGACTGGAAACACCATATATTTT

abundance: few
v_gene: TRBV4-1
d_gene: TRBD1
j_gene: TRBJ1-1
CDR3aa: CASTPDTGGVDTEAFF
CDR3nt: TGCGCCAGCACCCCGGACACAGGGGGCGTTGACACTGAAGCTTTCTTT

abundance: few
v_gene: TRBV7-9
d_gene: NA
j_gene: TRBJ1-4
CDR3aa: CSSSLDTGSNEKLFF
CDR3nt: TGTTCCAGCAGCTTAGATACGGGTTCTAATGAAAAACTGTTTTTT

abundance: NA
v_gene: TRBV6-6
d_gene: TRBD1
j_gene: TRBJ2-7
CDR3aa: CASSYSTGGAFYEQYF
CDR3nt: TGTGCCAGCAGTTACTCTACAGGGGGCGCTTTCTACGAGCAGTACTTC

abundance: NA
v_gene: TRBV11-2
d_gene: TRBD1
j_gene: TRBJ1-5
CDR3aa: CASSLRDSYSNQPQHF
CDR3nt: TGTGCCAGCAGCTTAAGGGACAGCTATAGCAATCAGCCCCAGCATTTT

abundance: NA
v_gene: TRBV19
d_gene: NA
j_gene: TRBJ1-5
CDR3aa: CASSTARGGNNQPQHF
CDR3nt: TGTGCCAGTAGTACGGCGAGGGGGGGCAACAATCAGCCCCAGCATTTT

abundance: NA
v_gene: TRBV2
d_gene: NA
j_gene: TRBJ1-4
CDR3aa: CASSEQGGEKLFF
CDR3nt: TGTGCCAGCAGTGAACAGGGCGGTGAAAAACTGTTTTTT

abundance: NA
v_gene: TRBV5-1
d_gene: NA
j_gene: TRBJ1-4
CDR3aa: CASSSRAATNEKLFF
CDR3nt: TGCGCCAGCAGCTCGAGGGCGGCCACTAATGAAAAACTGTTTTTT

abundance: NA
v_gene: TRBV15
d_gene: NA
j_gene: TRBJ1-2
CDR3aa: CATSRDRSGVHGYTF
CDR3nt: TGTGCCACCAGCAGAGATCGGTCAGGGGTACACGGCTACACCTTC

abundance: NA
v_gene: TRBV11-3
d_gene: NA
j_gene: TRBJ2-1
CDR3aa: CASSPRILNEQFF
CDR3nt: TGTGCCAGCAGCCCCCGTATACTCAATGAGCAGTTCTTC

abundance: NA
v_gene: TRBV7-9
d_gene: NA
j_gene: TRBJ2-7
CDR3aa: CASSLARSGVSEQYF
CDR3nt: TGTGCCAGCAGCTTAGCGCGGTCTGGAGTTAGCGAGCAGTACTTC

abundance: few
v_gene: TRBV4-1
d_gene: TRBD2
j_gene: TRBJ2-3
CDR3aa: CASSQGEWAGGTDTQYF
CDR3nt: TGCGCCAGCAGCCAAGGCGAATGGGCGGGAGGCACAGATACGCAGTATTTT

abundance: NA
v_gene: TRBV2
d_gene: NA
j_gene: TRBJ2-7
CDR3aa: CASSAFGDTAYEQYF
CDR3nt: TGTGCCAGCAGTGCGTTTGGGGACACGGCCTACGAGCAGTACTTC

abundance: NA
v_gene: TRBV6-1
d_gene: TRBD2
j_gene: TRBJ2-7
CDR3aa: CASSPAGSYEQYF
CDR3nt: TGTGCCAGCAGTCCAGCGGGGTCCTACGAGCAGTACTTC

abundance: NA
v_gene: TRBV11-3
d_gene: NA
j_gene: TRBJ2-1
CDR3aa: CASSFSGTNNEQFF
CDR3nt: TGTGCCAGCAGCTTCTCCGGGACAAACAATGAGCAGTTCTTC

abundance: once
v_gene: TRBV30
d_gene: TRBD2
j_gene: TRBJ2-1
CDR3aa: CAWSVSGNPNEQFF
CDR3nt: TGTGCCTGGAGTGTTAGCGGGAATCCCAATGAGCAGTTCTTC

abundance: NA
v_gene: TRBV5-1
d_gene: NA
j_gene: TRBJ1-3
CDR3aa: CASSGEGLSGNTIYF
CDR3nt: TGCGCCAGCAGCGGCGAAGGACTTTCTGGAAACACCATATATTTT

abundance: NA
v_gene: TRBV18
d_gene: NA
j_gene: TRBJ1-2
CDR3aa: CASSPSREANYGYTF
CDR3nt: TGTGCCAGCTCTCCCAGCAGGGAGGCTAACTATGGCTACACCTTC

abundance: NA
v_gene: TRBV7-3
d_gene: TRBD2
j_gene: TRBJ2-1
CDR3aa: CASSLLAGELEQFF
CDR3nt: TGTGCCAGCAGCCTTCTAGCGGGAGAGCTTGAGCAGTTCTTC

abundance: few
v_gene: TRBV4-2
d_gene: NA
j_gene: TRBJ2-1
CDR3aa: CASSQEGGSSYNEQFF
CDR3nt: TGTGCCAGCAGCCAAGAGGGAGGATCTAGCTACAATGAGCAGTTCTTC

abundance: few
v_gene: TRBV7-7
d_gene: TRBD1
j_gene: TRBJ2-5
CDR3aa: CASSPGTGTGGRETQYF
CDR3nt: TGTGCTAGCAGCCCCGGAACCGGGACAGGGGGAAGAGAGACCCAGTACTTC

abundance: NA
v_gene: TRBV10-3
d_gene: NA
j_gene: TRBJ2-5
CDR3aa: CAIKEGETQYF
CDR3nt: TGTGCCATCAAGGAGGGTGAGACCCAGTACTTC

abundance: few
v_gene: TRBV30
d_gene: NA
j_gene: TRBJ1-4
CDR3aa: CAWSVEGLPGGELFF
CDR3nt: TGTGCCTGGAGTGTGGAGGGGCTCCCCGGTGGGGAACTGTTTTTT

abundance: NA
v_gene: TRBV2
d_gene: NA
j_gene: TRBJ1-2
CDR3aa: CASSEASYYGYTF
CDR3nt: TGTGCCAGCAGTGAGGCAAGTTACTATGGCTACACCTTC

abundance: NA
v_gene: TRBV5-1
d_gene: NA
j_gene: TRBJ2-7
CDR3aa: CASSLPPTGRTYEQYF
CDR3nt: TGCGCCAGCAGCTTGCCCCCGACAGGGAGGACCTACGAGCAGTACTTC

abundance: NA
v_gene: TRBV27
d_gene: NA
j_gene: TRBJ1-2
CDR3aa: CASSLFRGNYGYTF
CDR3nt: TGTGCCAGCAGTTTATTTCGGGGGAACTATGGCTACACCTTC

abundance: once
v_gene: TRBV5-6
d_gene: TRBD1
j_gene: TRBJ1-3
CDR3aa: CASSPPGQGAVSGNTIYF
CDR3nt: TGTGCCAGCAGCCCACCGGGACAGGGGGCCGTCTCTGGAAACACCATATATTTT

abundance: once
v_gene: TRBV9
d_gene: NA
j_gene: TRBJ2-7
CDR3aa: CASSPWESNEQYF
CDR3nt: TGTGCCAGCAGCCCCTGGGAGTCCAACGAGCAGTACTTC

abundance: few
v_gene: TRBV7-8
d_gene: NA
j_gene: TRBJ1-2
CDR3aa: CASSQSTGSYGYTF
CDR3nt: TGTGCCAGCAGCCAATCAACAGGGAGCTATGGCTACACCTTC

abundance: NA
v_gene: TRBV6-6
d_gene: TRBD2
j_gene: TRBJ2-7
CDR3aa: CASSYLAGLNYEQYF
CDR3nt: TGTGCCAGCAGTTACTTAGCGGGGCTTAACTACGAGCAGTACTTC

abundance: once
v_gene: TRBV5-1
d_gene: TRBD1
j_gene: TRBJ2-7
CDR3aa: CASSPTWTGPHYEQYF
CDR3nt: TGCGCCAGCAGCCCCACTTGGACAGGGCCTCACTACGAGCAGTACTTC

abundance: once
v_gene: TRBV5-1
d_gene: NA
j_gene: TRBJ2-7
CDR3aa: CASSLELGGNYEQYF
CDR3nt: TGCGCCAGCAGCTTGGAACTAGGGGGAAACTACGAGCAGTACTTC

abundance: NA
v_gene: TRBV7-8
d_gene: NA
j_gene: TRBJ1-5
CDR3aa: CASSFGGNQPQHF
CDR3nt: TGTGCCAGCAGCTTCGGTGGCAATCAGCCCCAGCATTTT

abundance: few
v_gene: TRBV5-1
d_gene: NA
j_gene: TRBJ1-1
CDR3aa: CASTRKGNREGTEAFF
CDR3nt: TGCGCCAGCACCAGGAAAGGGAACCGGGAGGGCACTGAAGCTTTCTTT

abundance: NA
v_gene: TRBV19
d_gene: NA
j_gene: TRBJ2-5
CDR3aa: CASSIGAANQETQYF
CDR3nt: TGTGCCAGTAGTATCGGTGCAGCGAACCAAGAGACCCAGTACTTC

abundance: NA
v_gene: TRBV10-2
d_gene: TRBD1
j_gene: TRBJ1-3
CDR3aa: CASSADRAGNTIYF
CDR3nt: TGCGCCAGCAGCGCGGACAGGGCTGGAAACACCATATATTTT

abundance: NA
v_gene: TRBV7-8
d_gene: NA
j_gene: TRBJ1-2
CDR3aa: CASSLSPGNRYGYTF
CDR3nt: TGTGCCAGCAGCTTAAGTCCGGGGAATCGGTATGGCTACACCTTC

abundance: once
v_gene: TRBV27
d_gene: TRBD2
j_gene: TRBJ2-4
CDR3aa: CASRFPGGIQYF
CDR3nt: TGTGCCAGCAGATTCCCGGGGGGGATTCAGTACTTC

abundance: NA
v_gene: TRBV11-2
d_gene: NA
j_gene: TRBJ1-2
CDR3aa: CASTPDRGNYGYTF
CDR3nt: TGTGCCAGCACCCCTGATCGGGGGAACTATGGCTACACCTTC

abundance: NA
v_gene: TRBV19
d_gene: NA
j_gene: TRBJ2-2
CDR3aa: CASSGLSHTGELFF
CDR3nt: TGTGCCAGTAGTGGGCTTTCGCACACCGGGGAGCTGTTTTTT

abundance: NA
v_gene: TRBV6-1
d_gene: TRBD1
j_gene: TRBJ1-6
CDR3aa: CASSERTGPNSPLHF
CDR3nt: TGTGCCAGCAGTGAAAGGACAGGGCCTAATTCACCCCTCCACTTT